Shown below are 25 T cell receptor beta chains from a single sample sequenced in a study of control samples from healthy donors and cancer patients. Sequenced by immunoSEQ multiplex PCR; TCRdb stores in-frame clones only, minus some. The data show 100,000 or so clones, with 87% seen just once and about 20% held by the top ten. The sample comprised blood. The receptors derive from a woman aged 50 to 60 in good health.

V and J are TRBV6-5 and TRBJ2-3; 12 nucleotides match TRBD1. The germline CDR1 and CDR2 sequences are MNHEY and SVGAGI. The junction had 8 bases not matched to a gene; V was cut back by 6 bases and J by 7 bases. The CDR3 runs 15 residues. The CDR3 region has the DNA TGTGCCAGCAGCCCCGGGACAGGGGGCAAGTATACGCAGTATTTT. Translated: CASSPGTGGKYTQYF.

The V gene is TRBV24-1, the J gene TRBJ2-2; D gene unclear. Trimming stripped 1 base from V and 0 bases from J, with 8 bases between. The CDR3 loop spans 16 amino acids. The germline gives CDR1 KGHDR, CDR2 SFDVKD. For the CDR3, the DNA is TGTGCCACCAGTGATTTTCCGGTATCGAACACCGGGGAGCTGTTTTTT. Encoded protein: CATSDFPVSNTGELFF.

The chain carries TRBV7-3 and TRBJ2-2; 8 nucleotides match TRBD1. Germline lookup yields CDR1 SGHTA and CDR2 FQGTGA. The V gene end was trimmed by 5 bases and the J gene end by 5 bases; junction bases not matched to a gene: 4. The CDR3 length is 14 residues. CDR3 sequence: CASSQTGATGELFF. CDR3 in DNA: TGTGCCAGCAGCCAGACAGGGGCGACCGGGGAGCTGTTTTTT.

The genes are TRBV12-3 or TRBV12-4 and TRBJ1-4; the D gene is possibly TRBD1 (6 bases). With 6 bases removed from V and 7 bases from J, the gap between germline ends came to 12 bases. The CDR3 is made up of 13 amino acids. The CDR3 bases are TGTGCCAGCAGATACAGGGCGGGTGAAAAACTGTTTTTT. Its protein is CASRYRAGEKLFF.

The chain uses TRBV4-1 and TRBJ2-3, with D perhaps TRBD2 (6 bases). Trimming took 0 bases from V and 6 from J, leaving 7 bases between them. The CDR3 spans 13 residues. Germline values: CDR1 MGHRA, CDR2 YSYEKL. The chain's CDR3 is CASSQDGGDTQYF. CDR3 nucleotides: TGCGCCAGCAGCCAAGATGGAGGGGATACGCAGTATTTT.

This clone has only one observation. The chain recombines TRBV5-1 with TRBJ2-3; tentatively, D is TRBD2 (6 bases). The V end was cut by 0 bases, the J end by 0 bases, with 11 bases between. Germline V CDR1 and CDR2: SGHRS, YFSETQ. This CDR3 spans 16 amino acids. CDR3 DNA: TGCGCCAGCAGCTTGGCGGCGGGGACTAGCACAGATACGCAGTATTTT. Amino acid sequence: CASSLAAGTSTDTQYF. Together with reference TRBV5-1 and TRBJ2-3, the CDR3 gives the full variable domain: KAGVTQTPRYLIKTRGQQVTLSCSPISGHRSVSWYQQTPGQGLQFLFEYFSETQRNKGNFPGRFSGRQFSNSRSEMNVSTLELGDSALYLCASSLAAGTSTDTQYFGPGTRLTVL.

The genes are TRBV2 and TRBJ2-7; the match to TRBD1 covers 8 bases. The CDR3 has 12 amino acids. Per the germline V gene, CDR1 is SNHLY and CDR2 is FYNNEI. V trimming: 4 bases; J trimming: 8 bases; junction bases outside the gene matches: 4. CDR3 nucleotides: TGTGCCAGCAGTGGGACAGGGCAGAAGCAGTACGTC. Protein: CASSGTGQKQYV.

The chain recombines TRBV3-1 (or the pseudogene TRBV3-2) with TRBJ1-2; no clear D. Trimming took 0 bases from V and 2 from J, leaving 19 bases between them. The CDR3 is made up of 18 amino acids. Germline V gene data show CDR1 as LGHDT and CDR2 as YNNKEL (reference sequence). The CDR3 DNA sequence: TGTGCCAGCAGCCAAGACCTTCTAGACGGCAGGACGAACTATGGCTACACCTTC. It codes for CASSQDLLDGRTNYGYTF.

This chain links TRBV18 with TRBJ2-3; 7 positions agree with TRBD1. CDR1 is KGHSH, CDR2 LQKENI, per germline. CDR3 length: 16 residues. The J segment lost 2 bases and the V segment lost 6 bases, leaving 11 bases of the junction unmatched. DNA for the CDR3: TGTGCCAGCTCTTCCACCCCGACAGGGTACACAGATACGCAGTATTTT. Amino acid sequence: CASSSTPTGYTDTQYF.

This chain links TRBV5-1 with TRBJ2-5; perhaps TRBD2 as D (6 bases). Trimming took 6 bases from V and 5 from J, leaving 20 bases between them. The CDR3 is 15 amino acids. From germline, CDR1 is SGHRS and CDR2 YFSETQ. The CDR3 protein is CASTRASGDWETQYF. As DNA, the CDR3 is TGCGCCAGCACCCGAGCGTCGGGGGACTGGGAGACCCAGTACTTC.

The chain links TRBV19 to TRBJ2-1, with 10 bases matching TRBD2. Looked up from germline, CDR1 is LNHDA and CDR2 is SQIVND (reference sequence). J was trimmed by 14 bases and V by 4 bases; bases with no gene match: 14. There are 15 residues in the CDR3. The CDR3 region is CASSTQREGVRWEFF. CDR3 DNA sequence: TGTGCCAGTAGTACCCAGCGGGAGGGGGTCCGTTGGGAGTTCTTC.

The rearrangement uses TRBV30 and TRBJ1-5; 7 positions agree with TRBD1. Looked up from germline, CDR1 is GTSNPN and CDR2 is SVGIG (reference sequence). The CDR3 sequence is 13 residues long. V shed 1 base and J 4 bases; nucleotides not matched to a gene: 1. CDR3 loop: CAWSGQGNQPQHF. Here the CDR3 DNA reads TGTGCCTGGAGTGGACAGGGAAATCAGCCCCAGCATTTT.

This chain links TRBV27 with TRBJ1-2; D is undetermined. V was pared by 5 bases and J by 4 bases, with 14 bases between. Germline CDR1 reads MNHEY; CDR2 reads SMNVEV (reference sequence). The length of the CDR3 is 14 residues. CDR3 in amino acids: CASSLTQLSYGYTF. The CDR3, as DNA: TGTGCCAGCAGTCTCACCCAACTTAGCTATGGCTACACCTTC.

The chain couples TRBV5-6 to TRBJ1-5; 8 bases map to TRBD1. The germline V gene encodes CDR1 SGHDT and CDR2 YYEEEE. The CDR3 length is 18 residues. The J segment lost 0 bases and the V segment lost 4 bases, leaving 12 bases of the junction unmatched. CDR3 amino acids: CASSRGQGLSNSNQPQHF. CDR3 sequence (DNA): TGTGCCAGCAGCAGAGGACAGGGTCTTTCCAATAGCAATCAGCCCCAGCATTTT.

The rearrangement uses TRBV19 and TRBJ1-1; the D is unclear. Trimming left V 10 bases short and J 4 bases short, with 16 bases between. The CDR3 has 13 residues. In germline, CDR1 is LNHDA, CDR2 SQIVND (reference sequence). The CDR3 region is CATAGVLGTEAFF. The CDR3 DNA follows: TGTGCCACCGCCGGGGTTCTTGGCACTGAAGCTTTCTTT.

This sequence joins TRBV24-1 and TRBJ2-5; TRBD1 might be the D (6 bases). The germline gives CDR1 KGHDR, CDR2 SFDVKD. Between the trimmed V and J ends, which lost 7 bases and 0 bases, there was a span of 8 bases. CDR3 length equals 13 residues. The CDR3, as DNA: TGTGCCACCAGGGGACATAACCAAGAGACCCAGTACTTC. Translated, it gives CATRGHNQETQYF.

The chain has TRBV30 and TRBJ2-1; D possibly corresponds to TRBD1 (5 bases). Germline-derived CDR1 and CDR2 are GTSNPN and SVGIG (reference sequence). This CDR3 region has 12 residues. The V end lost 2 bases, the J end lost 9 bases, and 11 bases lay between the germline ends. CDR3 nucleotide sequence: TGTGCCTGGAGTCCGACAGTCACTGAGCAGTTCTTC. Its translation: CAWSPTVTEQFF.

The rearrangement links TRBV30 to TRBJ2-3; D ambiguous. Germline CDR1 and CDR2: GTSNPN and SVGIG (reference sequence). V was pared by 3 bases and J by 5 bases, with 6 bases between. CDR3 length equals 11 residues. The CDR3 loop is CAWRHGDTQYF. The CDR3 region has the DNA TGTGCCTGGAGACATGGAGATACGCAGTATTTT.

V gene TRBV7-3 combines with J gene TRBJ2-3, with 9 bases aligning to TRBD1. The CDR3 runs to 13 residues. Trimming took 5 bases from V and 10 from J; bases not matched to a gene: 7. Germline CDR1 and CDR2: SGHTA and FQGTGA. In nucleotides, the CDR3 is TGTGCCAGCAGCGGTATGGACAGGGGTGCGCAGTATTTT. This encodes CASSGMDRGAQYF.

The gene calls are TRBV18 and TRBJ2-7, with 8 bases aligning to TRBD2. The J segment lost 5 bases and the V segment lost 4 bases, leaving 7 bases of the junction unmatched. Germline loops: CDR1 KGHSH, CDR2 LQKENI. The CDR3 covers 14 residues. As DNA, the CDR3 is TGTGCCAGCTCACACGGACTAGCCCCCAACGAGCAGTACGTC. It is translated as CASSHGLAPNEQYV.

The rearrangement links TRBV7-9 to TRBJ2-5, with TRBD2 identical over 8 bases. CDR1 is SEHNR, CDR2 FQNEAQ, per germline (reference sequence). V lost 4 bases to trimming and J lost 4 bases; unmatched junction nucleotides: 8. The CDR3 is 15 amino acids. This CDR3 is CASSSPGGTRETQYF. CDR3 DNA sequence: TGTGCCAGCAGCTCCCCGGGGGGGACCAGAGAGACCCAGTACTTC.

The chain has TRBV18 and TRBJ1-1; 9 nucleotides align to TRBD1. This CDR3 contains 15 residues. V was pared by 5 bases and J by 3 bases, with 7 bases of the junction left unmatched. Germline lookup yields CDR1 KGHSH and CDR2 LQKENI. The CDR3 protein is CASSKQGAGDTEAFF. The CDR3 DNA is TGTGCCAGCTCAAAACAGGGGGCTGGGGACACTGAAGCTTTCTTT.

This chain joins TRBV25-1 and TRBJ1-6, with 7 bases aligning to TRBD1. This CDR3 region has 16 residues. Germline V gives CDR1 MGHDK, CDR2 SYGVNS. Trimming cost V 1 base and J 8 bases; bases outside gene matches: 8. In nucleotides, the CDR3 is TGTGCCAGCAGTGAATTGGGCAGGGGGAGCGATTCACCCCTCCACTTT. This sequence encodes CASSELGRGSDSPLHF.

V is TRBV10-3 and J is TRBJ1-3; 7 bases fit TRBD1. Trimming cost V 4 bases and J 4 bases; bases outside gene matches: 4. CDR3 length equals 14 residues. Looked up from germline, CDR1 is ENHRY and CDR2 is SYGVKD. CDR3 protein: CAISGRGQGNTIYF. CDR3 nucleotide sequence: TGTGCCATCAGTGGGAGGGGGCAAGGAAACACCATATATTTT.

This chain uses TRBV5-6 with TRBJ2-2, with D possibly matching TRBD2 (5 bases). This CDR3 has 15 amino acids. V dropped 2 bases and J dropped 7 bases, with 15 bases sitting between them. Germline CDR1 reads SGHDT; CDR2 reads YYEEEE. CDR3 in amino acids: CASSLWSVRGGELFF. The CDR3 bases are TGTGCCAGCAGCTTATGGAGCGTCCGGGGCGGGGAGCTGTTTTTT. The complete variable domain, with remaining parts taken from reference TRBV5-6 and TRBJ2-2, reads DAGVTQSPTHLIKTRGQQVTLRCSPKSGHDTVSWYQQALGQGPQFIFQYYEEEERQRGNFPDRFSGHQFPNYSSELNVNALLLGDSALYLCASSLWSVRGGELFFGEGSRLTVL.